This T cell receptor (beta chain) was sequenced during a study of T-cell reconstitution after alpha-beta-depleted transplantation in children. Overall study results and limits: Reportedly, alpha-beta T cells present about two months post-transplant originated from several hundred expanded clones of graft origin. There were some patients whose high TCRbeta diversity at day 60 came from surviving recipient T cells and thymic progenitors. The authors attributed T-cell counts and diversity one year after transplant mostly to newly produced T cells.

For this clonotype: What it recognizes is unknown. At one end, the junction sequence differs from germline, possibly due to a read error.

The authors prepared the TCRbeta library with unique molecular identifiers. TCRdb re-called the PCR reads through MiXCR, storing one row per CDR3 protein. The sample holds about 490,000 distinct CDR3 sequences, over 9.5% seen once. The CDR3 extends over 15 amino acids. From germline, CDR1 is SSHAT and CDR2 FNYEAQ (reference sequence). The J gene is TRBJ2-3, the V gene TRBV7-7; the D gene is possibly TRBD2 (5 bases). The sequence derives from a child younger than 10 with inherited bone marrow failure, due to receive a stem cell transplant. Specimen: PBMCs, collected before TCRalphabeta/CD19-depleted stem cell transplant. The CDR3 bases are TGTGCTAGCAGCCCCTTTCACGGGGGCACAGATACGCAGTATTTT. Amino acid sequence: CASSPFHGGTDTQYF.